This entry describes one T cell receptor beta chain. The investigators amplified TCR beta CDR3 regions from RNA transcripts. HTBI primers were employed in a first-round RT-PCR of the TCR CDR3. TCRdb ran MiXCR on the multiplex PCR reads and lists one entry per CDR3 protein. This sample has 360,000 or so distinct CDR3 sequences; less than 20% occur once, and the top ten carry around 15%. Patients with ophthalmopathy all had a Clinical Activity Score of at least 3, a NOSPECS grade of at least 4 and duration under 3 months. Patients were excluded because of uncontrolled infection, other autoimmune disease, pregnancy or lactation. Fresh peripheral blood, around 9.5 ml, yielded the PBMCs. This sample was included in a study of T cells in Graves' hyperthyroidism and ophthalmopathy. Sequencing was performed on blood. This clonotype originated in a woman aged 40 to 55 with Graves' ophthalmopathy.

Here the CDR3 DNA reads TGTGCCAGCAGCTTAGGGGGCAACGTAGGAGGGGCTAAAGAGACCCAGTACTTC. Protein product: CASSLGGNVGGAKETQYF. V gene TRBV7-8 combines with J gene TRBJ2-5, with D maybe TRBD2 (6 bases). CDR1 is SGHVS and CDR2 is FQNEAQ in the germline V gene. This CDR3 is built from 18 residues. Trimming took off 1 base at V and 3 bases at J, with 21 bases between the two ends.